What follows is one TCR beta chain and its context. The antigen remains undetermined. Looked up from germline, CDR1 is SGHNT and CDR2 is YYREEE (reference sequence). V lost 3 bases and J lost 1; bases outside the gene matches: 2. The CDR3 runs 14 residues. Researchers ran the PCR with 60 Vbeta and 13 Jbeta primers. Sequenced by immunoSEQ multiplex PCR; TCRdb stores in-frame clones only, minus some. The table records more than 140,000 clones, 60% to 80% of them present only once. This sample stems from a study of cytomegalovirus exposure and HLA in healthy donors. Study conclusions and caveats: The productive fraction for most TCR beta V segments was about 87% or about 30% in an earlier analysis. Solely CMV serostatus was available to characterize immune exposure. A later examination showed that TCR association rates differed by HLA locus, with DRB1 most and HLA-C fewest.

Healthy bone marrow donors supplied every sample. The rearrangement joins TRBV5-4 to TRBJ1-1; 8 nucleotides line up with TRBD1. Input material: PBMCs. The TCR comes from a male donor in good health and CMV-seronegative. The CDR3 nucleotides read TGTGCCAGCAGCTGGGGACAGGCGAACACTGAAGCTTTCTTT. This encodes CASSWGQANTEAFF.